This T cell receptor (beta chain) was sequenced for a study of shared clonotypes between healthy human individuals. Points from the study as a whole: Clonotypes that were shared across four donors made up around 5% of naive CD4 clonotypes.

Sequencing was performed with immunoSEQ multiplex PCR; in TCRdb, only in-frame clones are kept and a portion is missing. The data hold some 380,000 clones, with approximately 96% observed a single time. On this clone: Its antigen is undetermined.

CDR3 size: 12 residues. The V end lost 2 bases, the J end lost 4 bases, and 6 bases lay between the germline ends. Germline V gene lookup returns CDR1 KGHSY and CDR2 FQNENV. The specimen was memory CD8+ T cells sorted from blood. The subset denotes: CD45RO+ cells pooled with CCR7-negative TemRA cells. The origin of this receptor is a man aged 25-45 years in good health. V usage is TRBV16 and J usage is TRBJ2-7, with D possibly TRBD2 on 5 matching bases. The CDR3 coding sequence is TGTGCCAGCAGCCAAGGCGGGTACGAGCAGTACTTC. This gives the protein CASSQGGYEQYF.